The following is a T cell receptor beta chain sequence with its context. The sample is drawn from a study of blood T cell repertoires in COVID-19. Study information: Nucleic acid was either cDNA or gDNA, and it came from T cells, B-cell-depleted T cells, or PBMCs.

V trimming: 0 bases; J trimming: 1 base; junction bases outside the gene matches: 12. CDR1 is GTSNPN and CDR2 is SVGIG in the germline V gene (reference sequence). The CDR3 runs to 18 residues. Source study methods: Scientists estimated how many nucleated cells there were by amplifying reference gene primers. The assay was immunoSEQ multiplex PCR, and TCRdb's table has in-frame clones only and misses some. The V and J calls and clone size were taken over from that table, and D and trimming were inferred from the DNA. The repertoire consists of approximately 350,000 clones, with 87% occurring once and the leading ten covering about 6%. The Seattle patients joined while their infection was active and were tracked longitudinally afterward.

The gene calls are TRBV30 and TRBJ2-5; TRBD2 matches 9 bases. The sample consisted of peripheral blood. The TCR was taken from a woman aged 45-65 years with COVID-19, enrolled during active disease. The CDR3: CAWSVRDPSGTFQETQYF. The CDR3 DNA reads as TGTGCCTGGAGTGTCAGGGACCCTAGCGGGACCTTCCAAGAGACCCAGTACTTC.